This record looks at one T cell receptor beta chain sequence and its context. The source of the sample is a study of blood T cell repertoires in COVID-19. Looking at the study overall: The study drew acute and convalescent COVID-19 samples from the United States, Italy and Spain. Nucleic acid was either cDNA or gDNA, and it came from T cells, B-cell-depleted T cells, or PBMCs.

The table came from immunoSEQ multiplex PCR; TCRdb's copy has only in-frame clones and leaves some out. The sample includes about 210,000 clones, about nine tenths of them seen just once. Germline V gives CDR1 GTSNPN, CDR2 SVGIG (reference sequence). This CDR3 is built from 15 residues. V shed 1 base and J 2 bases; nucleotides not matched to a gene: 5. The V call is TRBV30, the J call TRBJ1-2, with TRBD1 matching 9 bases. The origin of this receptor is a man aged 18 to 35 with active or convalescent COVID-19. Input material: peripheral blood. The CDR3 sequence is CAWSEYRGQNYGYTF. The CDR3 bases are TGTGCCTGGAGTGAATACAGGGGGCAGAACTATGGCTACACCTTC.